A selection of T cell receptor beta chains follows, all from one sample in a study of blood T cell repertoires in COVID-19. Profiled with immunoSEQ multiplex PCR; TCRdb holds only in-frame clones, not every one. The sample contains some 670,000 clones, 80% to 90% of which appear only once. What was sequenced was peripheral blood. These receptors all stem from a woman between 18 and 30 years old with acute or convalescent COVID-19. CDR3s include the opening cysteine and the closing phenylalanine or tryptophan. A D gene is named only where the DNA matches it firmly. The listing skips clone size in some rows; elsewhere it reads once, few, many or a size class.

j_call clone_size v_call d_call cdr3_aa cdr3_nt
TRBJ2-7 - TRBV5-5 TRBD2 CASSPGTSGALNYNEQYF TGTGCCAGCAGCCCCGGGACTAGCGGGGCCCTGAACTACAACGAGCAGTACTTC
TRBJ1-5 once TRBV10-3 TRBD1 CAISEFGQGNQPQHF TGTGCCATCAGTGAGTTTGGACAGGGAAATCAGCCCCAGCATTTT
TRBJ2-7 once TRBV3-1/TRBV3-2 TRBD1 CASSQPGQVRIYEQYF TGTGCCAGCAGCCAGCCTGGACAGGTTCGTATCTACGAGCAGTACTTC
TRBJ2-7 - TRBV6-2/TRBV6-3 - CASSYLSRGAYEQYF TGTGCCAGCAGTTACCTCAGCAGGGGGGCCTACGAGCAGTACTTC
TRBJ1-1 - TRBV28 - CASRPPGPGNTEAFF TGTGCCAGCAGACCTCCCGGCCCGGGGAACACTGAAGCTTTCTTT
TRBJ1-3 - TRBV7-2 - CASSLDPSIGNTIYF TGTGCCAGCAGCTTAGATCCCAGTATTGGAAACACCATATATTTT
TRBJ2-1 once TRBV11-2 TRBD1 CASSRPSFMGRGLYNEQFF TGTGCCAGCAGTCGTCCGAGTTTCATGGGCAGGGGGCTTTACAATGAGCAGTTCTTC
TRBJ1-5 - TRBV6-5 TRBD1 CASSSSGTVNQPQHF TGTGCCAGCAGTTCCTCCGGGACAGTTAATCAGCCCCAGCATTTT
TRBJ1-1 few TRBV19 - CASSVPTGLWNTEAFF TGTGCCAGTAGTGTTCCGACAGGCCTTTGGAACACTGAAGCTTTCTTT
TRBJ2-1 - TRBV6-6 TRBD2 CASSPRGSGTTYNEQFF TGTGCCAGCAGTCCCCGTGGTAGCGGGACGACCTACAATGAGCAGTTCTTC
TRBJ1-2 - TRBV19 - CASRRVGGEGYTF TGTGCCAGTCGCCGGGTGGGAGGTGAGGGCTACACCTTC
TRBJ2-1 - TRBV4-1 - CASSQGGRNSYNEQFF TGCGCCAGCAGCCAAGGTGGCAGGAACTCCTACAATGAGCAGTTCTTC
TRBJ1-2 - TRBV7-2 TRBD1 CASSLNRGRYGYTF TGTGCCAGCAGCTTAAACAGGGGGAGGTATGGCTACACCTTC
TRBJ2-3 - TRBV7-2 TRBD2 CASGLAGGRRDTQYF TGTGCCAGCGGGCTAGCGGGGGGGCGGAGAGATACGCAGTATTTT
TRBJ1-2 - TRBV14 TRBD1 CASSQDLGQVGGYTF TGTGCCAGCAGCCAAGATCTGGGACAGGTCGGCGGCTACACCTTC
TRBJ1-1 few TRBV19 - CASSTWAAGEGAFF TGTGCCAGTAGTACCTGGGCTGCAGGGGAGGGAGCTTTCTTT
TRBJ2-4 once TRBV4-1 TRBD2 CASSQGLAGGLAKNIQYF TGCGCCAGCAGCCAAGGACTAGCGGGGGGTCTAGCCAAAAACATTCAGTACTTC